A single sample gave rise to the 10 T cell receptor beta chains below, sequenced in a study of technical replicates of blood from four donors (dated 2017 in TCRdb). Libraries came from the immunoSEQ multiplex PCR assay. TCRdb holds this immuneACCESS table with in-frame rearrangements only. Some clones are missing; in checked studies, unresolved V genes explain under half, and the rest has no known cause. The table for this sample lists about 80,000 clones; 65% to 90% of them were counted only once. Roughly 4.5% of the sample rests with the top ten. The sample comprised PBMCs. The source of these receptors is a human donor in good health. Some clones in this sample may be carry-over from other donors' samples.

The chain links TRBV7-6 to TRBJ1-2; D unresolved. Germline CDR1 and CDR2: SGHVS and FNYEAQ. CDR3 length: 13 amino acids. The V and J ends lost 4 bases and 3 bases respectively, with 9 bases between them. The CDR3 region has the DNA TGTGCCAGCAGCTCATACAGTGACTATGGCTACACCTTC. This encodes CASSSYSDYGYTF.

The chain carries TRBV7-6 and TRBJ2-5, with 11 positions matching TRBD1. Germline V gene lookup returns CDR1 SGHVS and CDR2 FNYEAQ. The CDR3 extends over 16 amino acids. J was trimmed by 4 bases and V by 5 bases; bases with no gene match: 9. This CDR3 reads CASSPVPDRGRETQYF. The CDR3 nucleotides read TGTGCCAGCAGCCCTGTCCCGGACAGGGGGCGAGAGACCCAGTACTTC.

This clone has only one observation. The chain couples TRBV7-2 to TRBJ1-1, with D hard to call. CDR3 size: 16 residues. V was pared by 1 base and J by 2 bases, with 14 bases between. Germline values: CDR1 SGHTA, CDR2 FQGNSA. In nucleotides, the CDR3 is TGTGCCAGCAGCTTAGATGGCAGGTTCATCAACACTGAAGCTTTCTTT. As protein: CASSLDGRFINTEAFF.

The rearrangement uses TRBV18 and TRBJ2-7; D is ambiguous. The CDR3 has 15 amino acids. With 2 bases removed from V and 4 bases from J, the gap between germline ends came to 15 bases. Germline values: CDR1 KGHSH, CDR2 LQKENI. CDR3 region: CASSPKETGRYEQYF. Here the CDR3 DNA reads TGTGCCAGCTCACCAAAGGAAACGGGTCGGTACGAGCAGTACTTC.

This clone was seen only a few times. The rearrangement links TRBV6-5 to TRBJ2-7, with D maybe TRBD2 (6 bases). There are 16 residues in the CDR3. The germline V gene encodes CDR1 MNHEY and CDR2 SVGAGI. V lost 0 bases and J lost 5, with 17 bases in between. The CDR3, as DNA: TGTGCCAGCAGTTACTCCCCGGGGGTGGGTTTGAACGAGCAGTACTTC. Translating gives CASSYSPGVGLNEQYF.

The chain links TRBV5-1 to TRBJ2-1; D unclear. Germline V CDR1 and CDR2: SGHRS, YFSETQ. The CDR3 consists of 14 residues. V was trimmed by 0 bases and J by 4 bases, leaving 8 bases between them. The CDR3 DNA follows: TGCGCCAGCAGCTTGGCCGAAGCATACAATGAGCAGTTCTTC. Protein product: CASSLAEAYNEQFF.

V gene TRBV7-2 combines with J gene TRBJ2-5, with 13 bases identical to TRBD2. This CDR3 is built from 15 residues. The germline V gene encodes CDR1 SGHTA and CDR2 FQGNSA. V gave up 5 bases and J gave up 5 bases; unmatched junction bases: 5. The CDR3 reads CASSTEGLAGETQYF. The CDR3 DNA follows: TGTGCCAGCAGCACCGAGGGACTAGCGGGGGAGACCCAGTACTTC.

This clone was observed a handful of times. The same CDR3 also results from other DNA sequences found in this sample. The chain has TRBV5-1 and TRBJ2-1, with TRBD2 matching 7 bases. This CDR3 has 14 amino acids. With 2 bases clipped from V and 4 bases from J, the junction kept 3 bases outside the gene matches. Germline lookup yields CDR1 SGHRS and CDR2 YFSETQ. Here the CDR3 reads CASSLSGGYNEQFF. The CDR3 DNA follows: TGCGCCAGCAGCTTATCCGGGGGGTACAATGAGCAGTTCTTC.

The rearrangement joins TRBV11-2 to TRBJ2-5; possibly TRBD2 for D (5 bases). Trimming pared 5 bases from V and 5 bases from J, leaving 15 bases between. The CDR3 sequence is 14 residues long. CDR1 is SGHAT, CDR2 FQNNGV, per germline. In nucleotides, the CDR3 is TGTGCCAGCAGCGCAGGACTGGGTCGGGAGACCCAGTACTTC. Protein: CASSAGLGRETQYF.

In nucleotides, the CDR3 is TGTGCCAGCAAGACTAGCGGGAGTTCCAATGAGCAGTTCTTC. Protein sequence: CASKTSGSSNEQFF. The rearrangement uses TRBV9 and TRBJ2-1; 12 positions match TRBD2. J was trimmed by 6 bases and V by 6 bases; bases with no gene match: 4. The germline V gene encodes CDR1 SGDLS and CDR2 YYNGEE. The CDR3 runs 14 residues.